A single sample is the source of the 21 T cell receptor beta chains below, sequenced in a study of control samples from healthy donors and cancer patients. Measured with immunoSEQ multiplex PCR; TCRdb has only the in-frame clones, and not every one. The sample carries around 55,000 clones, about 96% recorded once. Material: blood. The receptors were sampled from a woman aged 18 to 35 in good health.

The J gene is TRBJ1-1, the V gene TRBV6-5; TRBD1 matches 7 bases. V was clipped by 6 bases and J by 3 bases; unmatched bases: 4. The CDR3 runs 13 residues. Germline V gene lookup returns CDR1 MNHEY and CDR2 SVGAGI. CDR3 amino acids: CASRRQGYTEAFF. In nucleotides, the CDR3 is TGTGCCAGCAGGCGACAGGGCTACACTGAAGCTTTCTTT.

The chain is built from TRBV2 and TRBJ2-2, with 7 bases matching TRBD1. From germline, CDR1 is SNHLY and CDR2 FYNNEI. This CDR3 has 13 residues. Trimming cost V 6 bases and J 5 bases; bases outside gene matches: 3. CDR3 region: CASSATGTGELFF. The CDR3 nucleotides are TGTGCCAGCAGCGCGACAGGGACCGGGGAGCTGTTTTTT.

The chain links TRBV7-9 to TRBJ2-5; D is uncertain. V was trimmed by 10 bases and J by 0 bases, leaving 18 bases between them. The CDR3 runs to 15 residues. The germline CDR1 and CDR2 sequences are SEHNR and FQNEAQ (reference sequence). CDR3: CATQNSGSYQETQYF. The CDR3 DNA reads TGTGCCACCCAGAACTCCGGGTCGTACCAAGAGACCCAGTACTTC.

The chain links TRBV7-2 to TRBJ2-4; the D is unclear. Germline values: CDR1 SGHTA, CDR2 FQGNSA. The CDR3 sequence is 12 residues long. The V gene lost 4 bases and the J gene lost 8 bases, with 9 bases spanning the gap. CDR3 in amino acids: CASSSWPDIQYF. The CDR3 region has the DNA TGTGCCAGCAGCTCTTGGCCCGACATTCAGTACTTC.

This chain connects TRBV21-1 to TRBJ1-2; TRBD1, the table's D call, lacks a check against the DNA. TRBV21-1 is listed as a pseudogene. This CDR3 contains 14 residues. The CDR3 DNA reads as TGTGCCAGCAGTCGAGACAGGGGGTCCGATGGCTACACCTTC. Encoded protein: CASSRDRGSDGYTF.

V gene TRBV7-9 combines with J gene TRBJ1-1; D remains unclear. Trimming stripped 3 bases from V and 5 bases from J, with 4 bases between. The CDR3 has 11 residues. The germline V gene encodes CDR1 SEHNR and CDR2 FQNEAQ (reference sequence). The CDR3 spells CASSLETEAFF. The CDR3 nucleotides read TGTGCCAGCAGCTTGGAGACTGAAGCTTTCTTT.

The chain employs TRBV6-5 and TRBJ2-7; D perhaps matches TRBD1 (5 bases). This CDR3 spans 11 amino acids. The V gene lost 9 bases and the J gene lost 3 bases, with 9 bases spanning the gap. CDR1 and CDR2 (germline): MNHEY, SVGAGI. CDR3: CASRRGYEQYF. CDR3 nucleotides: TGTGCCAGTCGAAGGGGCTACGAGCAGTACTTC.

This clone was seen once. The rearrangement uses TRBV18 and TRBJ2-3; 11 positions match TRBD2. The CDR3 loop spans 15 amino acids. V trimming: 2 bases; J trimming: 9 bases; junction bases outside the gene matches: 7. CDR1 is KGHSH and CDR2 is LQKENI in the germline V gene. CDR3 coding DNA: TGTGCCAGCTCACCAGAGGCTAGCGGGGGGCAGACGCAGTATTTT. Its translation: CASSPEASGGQTQYF. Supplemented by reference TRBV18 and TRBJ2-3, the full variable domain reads NAGVMQNPRHLVRRRGQEARLRCSPMKGHSHVYWYRQLPEEGLKFMVYLQKENIIDESGMPKERFSAEFPKEGPSILRIQQVVRGDSAAYFCASSPEASGGQTQYFGPGTRLTVL.

CDR3 nucleotide sequence: TGTGCCAGCAGTTTTCGGGGCCAGCCCCAGCATTTT. Translation gives CASSFRGQPQHF. This sequence joins TRBV12-3 or TRBV12-4 and TRBJ1-5, with a tentative D call TRBD1 (5 bases). The CDR3 is 12 amino acids. V lost 3 bases, J lost 7 bases, and 7 bases lay in between.

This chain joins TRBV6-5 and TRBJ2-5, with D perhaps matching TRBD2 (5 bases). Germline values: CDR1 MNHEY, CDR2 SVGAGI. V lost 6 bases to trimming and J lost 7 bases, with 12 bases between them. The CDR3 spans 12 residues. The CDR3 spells CASSRVSGTQYF. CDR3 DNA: TGTGCCAGCAGCCGTGTAAGCGGGACCCAGTACTTC.

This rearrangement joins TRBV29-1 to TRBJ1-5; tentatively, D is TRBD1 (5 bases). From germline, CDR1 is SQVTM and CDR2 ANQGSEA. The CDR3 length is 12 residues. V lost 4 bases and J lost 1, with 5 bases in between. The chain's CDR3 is CSVGGSNQPQHF. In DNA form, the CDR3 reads TGCAGCGTTGGGGGGAGCAATCAGCCCCAGCATTTT.

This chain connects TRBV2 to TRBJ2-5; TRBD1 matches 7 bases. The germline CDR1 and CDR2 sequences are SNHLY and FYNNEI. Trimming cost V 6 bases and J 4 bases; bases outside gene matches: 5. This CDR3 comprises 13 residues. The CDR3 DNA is TGTGCCAGCAGGAAGGGGGCGGGAGAGACCCAGTACTTC. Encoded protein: CASRKGAGETQYF.

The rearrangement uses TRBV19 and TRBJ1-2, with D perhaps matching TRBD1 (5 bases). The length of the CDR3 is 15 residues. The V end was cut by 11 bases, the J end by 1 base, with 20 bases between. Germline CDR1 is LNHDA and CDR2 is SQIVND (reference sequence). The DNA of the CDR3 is TGTGCCTCAACCCGGGGGAGGGGCGATAACTATGGCTACACCTTC. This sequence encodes CASTRGRGDNYGYTF.

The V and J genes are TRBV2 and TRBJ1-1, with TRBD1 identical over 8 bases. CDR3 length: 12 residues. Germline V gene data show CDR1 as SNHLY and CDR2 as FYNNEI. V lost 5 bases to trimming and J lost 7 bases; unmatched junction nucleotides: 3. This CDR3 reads CASSHRGGEAFF. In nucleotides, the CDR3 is TGTGCCAGCAGTCACAGGGGGGGTGAAGCTTTCTTT.

The CDR3 sequence is CASSVASSQPQHF. The CDR3 region has the DNA TGTGCCAGCAGTGTCGCAAGTAGTCAGCCCCAGCATTTT. This sequence joins TRBV27 and TRBJ1-5; D is undetermined. V was trimmed by 5 bases and J by 6 bases, leaving 11 bases between them. Germline-derived CDR1 and CDR2 are MNHEY and SMNVEV (reference sequence). The CDR3 extends over 13 amino acids.

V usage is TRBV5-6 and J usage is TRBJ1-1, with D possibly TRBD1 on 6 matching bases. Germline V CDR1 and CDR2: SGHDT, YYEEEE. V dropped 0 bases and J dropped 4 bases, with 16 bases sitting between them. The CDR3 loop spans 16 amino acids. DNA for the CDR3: TGTGCCAGCAGCTTGGGGCCTTCCCCGGGGGCCACTGAAGCTTTCTTT. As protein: CASSLGPSPGATEAFF.

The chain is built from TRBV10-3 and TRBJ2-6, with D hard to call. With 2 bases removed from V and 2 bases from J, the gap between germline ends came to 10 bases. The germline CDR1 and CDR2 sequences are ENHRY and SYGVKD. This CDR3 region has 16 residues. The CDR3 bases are TGTGCCATCAGTGAGAGTGGTGGTACTGGGGCCAACGTCCTGACTTTC. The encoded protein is CAISESGGTGANVLTF.

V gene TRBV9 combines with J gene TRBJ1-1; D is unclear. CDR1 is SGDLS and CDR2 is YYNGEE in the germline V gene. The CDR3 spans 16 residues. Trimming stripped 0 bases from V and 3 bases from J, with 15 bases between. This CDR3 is CASSVEPVQVYTEAFF. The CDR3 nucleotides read TGTGCCAGCAGCGTAGAGCCGGTCCAGGTTTACACTGAAGCTTTCTTT.

The CDR3 protein is CSVTTPGYGYTF. CDR3 sequence (DNA): TGCAGCGTGACGACCCCAGGGTACGGCTACACCTTC. The chain couples TRBV29-1 to TRBJ1-2, with TRBD1 as a possible D gene (5 bases). This CDR3 has 12 residues. Germline-derived CDR1 and CDR2 are SQVTM and ANQGSEA. Trimming pared 6 bases from V and 8 bases from J, leaving 16 bases between.

The CDR3 region is CASSYPPHGQNEAFF. The CDR3 bases are TGTGCCAGCAGTTACCCCCCCCATGGCCAAAACGAAGCTTTCTTT. The rearrangement uses TRBV6-5 and TRBJ1-1; D call uncertain. The length of the CDR3 is 15 residues. CDR1 is MNHEY and CDR2 is SVGAGI in the germline V gene. The V end lost 2 bases, the J end lost 8 bases, and 18 bases lay between the germline ends.

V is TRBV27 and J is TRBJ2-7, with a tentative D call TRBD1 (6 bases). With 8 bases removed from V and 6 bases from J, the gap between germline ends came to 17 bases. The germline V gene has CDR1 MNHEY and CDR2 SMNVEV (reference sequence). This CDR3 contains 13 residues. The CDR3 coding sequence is TGTGCCAGCGCTTCGGGACAACTCTCCGAGCAGTACTTC. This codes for CASASGQLSEQYF.